This T cell receptor beta chain was obtained from a study of PD-1 blockade in classical Hodgkin lymphoma. Relapse was seen in all patients after autologous stem cell transplantation, and brentuximab vedotin exposure was variable. Of note for this clone: The antigen is not known.

Measured with immunoSEQ multiplex PCR; TCRdb has only the in-frame clones, and not every one. The sample records about 23,000 clones, 71% being singletons. The length of the CDR3 is 17 residues. Germline V gene lookup returns CDR1 MDHEN and CDR2 SYDVKM. V shed 1 base, J shed 6 bases, and the junction held 6 bases outside the gene matches. Broader study findings: The diversity seen at baseline in complete responders resembled that of newly diagnosed patients. CD4+ TCR diversity, unlike CD8+, climbed significantly by C4D1.

The receptor's source is a human donor with classical Hodgkin lymphoma. V usage is TRBV28 and J usage is TRBJ2-2; TRBD2 matches at 12 bases. The source material was peripheral blood mononuclear cells (PBMCs), sampled at baseline. The CDR3 protein is CASSLSRLAGDPGELFF. In DNA form, the CDR3 reads TGTGCCAGCAGTTTATCCCGACTAGCGGGAGACCCCGGGGAGCTGTTTTTT.